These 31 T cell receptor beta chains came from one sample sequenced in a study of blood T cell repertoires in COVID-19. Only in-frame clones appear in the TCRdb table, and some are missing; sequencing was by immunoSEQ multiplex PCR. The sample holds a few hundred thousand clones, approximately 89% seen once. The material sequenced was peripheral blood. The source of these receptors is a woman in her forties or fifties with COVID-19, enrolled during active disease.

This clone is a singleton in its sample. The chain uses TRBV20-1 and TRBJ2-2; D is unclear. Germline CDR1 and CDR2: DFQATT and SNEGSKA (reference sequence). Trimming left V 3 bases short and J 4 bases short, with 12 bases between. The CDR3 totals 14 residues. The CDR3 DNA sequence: TGCAGTGCTAGTAGGCGACAACCCACCGGGGAGCTGTTTTTT. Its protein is CSASRRQPTGELFF.

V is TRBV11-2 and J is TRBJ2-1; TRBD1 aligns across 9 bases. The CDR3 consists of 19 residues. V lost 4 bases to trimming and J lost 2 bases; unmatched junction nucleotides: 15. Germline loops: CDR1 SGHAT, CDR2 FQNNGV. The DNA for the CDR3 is TGTGCCAGCAGCTCGACCCAAACGGGACAGGGCCCGACCTACAATGAGCAGTTCTTC. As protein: CASSSTQTGQGPTYNEQFF.

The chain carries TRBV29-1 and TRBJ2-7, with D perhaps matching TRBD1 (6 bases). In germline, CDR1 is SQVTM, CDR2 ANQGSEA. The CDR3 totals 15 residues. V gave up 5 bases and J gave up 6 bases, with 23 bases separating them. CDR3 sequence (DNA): TGCAGCGTTCCTTTTTGGACAGCCGTCAATCGCGAGCAGTACTTC. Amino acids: CSVPFWTAVNREQYF.

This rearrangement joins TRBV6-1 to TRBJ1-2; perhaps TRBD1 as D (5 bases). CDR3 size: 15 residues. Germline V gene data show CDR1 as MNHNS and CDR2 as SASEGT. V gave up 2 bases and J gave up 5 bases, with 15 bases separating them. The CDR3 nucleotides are TGTGCCAGCAGTGAATTAGTGACAGATCGATATGGCTACACCTTC. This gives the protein CASSELVTDRYGYTF.

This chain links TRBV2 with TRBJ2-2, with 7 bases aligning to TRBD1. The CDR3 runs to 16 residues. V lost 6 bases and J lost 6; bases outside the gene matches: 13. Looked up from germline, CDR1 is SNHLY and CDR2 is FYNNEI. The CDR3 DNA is TGTGCCAGCAGATTTTTACGAACAGGGGTAGCCGGGGAGCTGTTTTTT. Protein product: CASRFLRTGVAGELFF.

The CDR3 sequence is CASKATGKGSSPLHF. The CDR3 coding sequence is TGCGCCAGCAAAGCGACAGGGAAAGGAAGTTCACCCCTCCACTTT. The rearrangement joins TRBV23-1 to TRBJ1-6; the match to TRBD1 covers 7 bases. TRBV23-1 is an open reading frame whose function is uncertain. The CDR3 runs 15 residues. V gave up 7 bases and J gave up 9 bases; unmatched junction bases: 12.

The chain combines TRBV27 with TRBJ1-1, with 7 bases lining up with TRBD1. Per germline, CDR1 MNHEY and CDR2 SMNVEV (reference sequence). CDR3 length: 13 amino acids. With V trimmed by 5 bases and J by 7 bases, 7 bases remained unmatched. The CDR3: CASSHGQVFEAFF. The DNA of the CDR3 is TGTGCCAGCAGTCACGGACAGGTCTTTGAAGCTTTCTTT.

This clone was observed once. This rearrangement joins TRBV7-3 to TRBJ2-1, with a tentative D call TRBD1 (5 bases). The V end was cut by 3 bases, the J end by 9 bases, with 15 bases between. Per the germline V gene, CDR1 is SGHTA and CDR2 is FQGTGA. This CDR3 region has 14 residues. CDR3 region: CASSLRLGRGEQFF. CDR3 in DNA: TGTGCCAGCAGCTTGAGGTTGGGGCGTGGTGAGCAGTTCTTC.

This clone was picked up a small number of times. CDR3: CASSEGALGEQYF. The DNA of the CDR3 is TGTGCCAGCAGTGAGGGGGCTCTGGGGGAGCAGTACTTC. This chain uses TRBV2 with TRBJ2-7, with a possible D match to TRBD1 (6 bases). The CDR3 totals 13 residues. The germline V gene encodes CDR1 SNHLY and CDR2 FYNNEI. Trimming removed 3 bases at V and 7 bases at J, with 13 bases between. Full variable domain (remainder filled in from reference TRBV2 and TRBJ2-7): EPEVTQTPSHQVTQMGQEVILRCVPISNHLYFYWYRQILGQKVEFLVSFYNNEISEKSEIFDDQFSVERPDGSNFTLKIRSTKLEDSAMYFCASSEGALGEQYFGPGTRLTVT.

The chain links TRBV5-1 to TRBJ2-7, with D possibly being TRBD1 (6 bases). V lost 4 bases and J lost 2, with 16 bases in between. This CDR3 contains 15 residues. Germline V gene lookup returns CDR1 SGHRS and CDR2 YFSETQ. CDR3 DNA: TGCGCCAGCAGCAAGGGACATGAGGGGCCCTACGAGCAGTACTTC. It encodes CASSKGHEGPYEQYF.

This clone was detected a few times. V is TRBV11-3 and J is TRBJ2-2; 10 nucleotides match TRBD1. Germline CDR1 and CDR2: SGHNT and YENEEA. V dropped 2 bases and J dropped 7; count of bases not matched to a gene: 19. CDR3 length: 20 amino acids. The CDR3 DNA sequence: TGTGCCAGCAGCTTACCCCGGGACAGGGGCCTTCGGTGGGATCACGGGGAGCTGTTTTTT. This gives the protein CASSLPRDRGLRWDHGELFF.

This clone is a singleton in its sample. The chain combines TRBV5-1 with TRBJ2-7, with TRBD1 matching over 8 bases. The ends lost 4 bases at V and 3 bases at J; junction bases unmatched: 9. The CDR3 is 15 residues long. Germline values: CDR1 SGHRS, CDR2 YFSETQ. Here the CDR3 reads CASSLGQGQLYEQYF. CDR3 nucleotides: TGCGCCAGCAGCCTCGGACAGGGTCAGCTCTACGAGCAGTACTTC. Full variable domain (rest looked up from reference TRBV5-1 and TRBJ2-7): KAGVTQTPRYLIKTRGQQVTLSCSPISGHRSVSWYQQTPGQGLQFLFEYFSETQRNKGNFPGRFSGRQFSNSRSEMNVSTLELGDSALYLCASSLGQGQLYEQYFGPGTRLTVT.

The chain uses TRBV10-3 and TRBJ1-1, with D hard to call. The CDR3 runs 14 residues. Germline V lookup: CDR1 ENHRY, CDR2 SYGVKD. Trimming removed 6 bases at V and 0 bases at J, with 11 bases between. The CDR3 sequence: CAIRSSQLNTEAFF. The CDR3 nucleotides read TGTGCCATCAGGAGTTCACAGCTGAACACTGAAGCTTTCTTT.

DNA of the CDR3: TGCGCCAGCAGCTTCCTGGGGGCAGCCTCGGGGACTGAAGCTTTCTTT. This translates into CASSFLGAASGTEAFF. The rearrangement uses TRBV5-1 and TRBJ1-1, with D perhaps TRBD1 (6 bases). CDR3 size: 16 residues. Germline lookup yields CDR1 SGHRS and CDR2 YFSETQ. V lost 2 bases and J 5 bases, leaving 19 bases between the germline ends.

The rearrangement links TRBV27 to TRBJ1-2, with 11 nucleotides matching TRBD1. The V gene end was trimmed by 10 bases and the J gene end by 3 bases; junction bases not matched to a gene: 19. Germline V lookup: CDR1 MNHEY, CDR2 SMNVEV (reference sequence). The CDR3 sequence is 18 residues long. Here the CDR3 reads CANPRSGTGGGLDYGYTF. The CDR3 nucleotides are TGTGCCAACCCAAGATCCGGGACAGGGGGTGGATTGGACTATGGCTACACCTTC.

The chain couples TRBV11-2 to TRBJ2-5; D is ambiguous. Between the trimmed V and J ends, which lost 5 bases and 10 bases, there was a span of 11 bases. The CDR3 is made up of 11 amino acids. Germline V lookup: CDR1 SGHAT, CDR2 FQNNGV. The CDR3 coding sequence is TGTGCCAGCAGCCCCGCCGTCGGCCAGTACTTC. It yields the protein CASSPAVGQYF.

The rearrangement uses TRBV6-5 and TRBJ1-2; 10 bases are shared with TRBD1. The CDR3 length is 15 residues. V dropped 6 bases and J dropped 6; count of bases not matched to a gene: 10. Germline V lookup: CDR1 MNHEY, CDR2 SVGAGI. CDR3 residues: CASSLVPGQGNGYTF. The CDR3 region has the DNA TGTGCCAGCAGCCTTGTCCCGGGACAGGGGAATGGCTACACCTTC.

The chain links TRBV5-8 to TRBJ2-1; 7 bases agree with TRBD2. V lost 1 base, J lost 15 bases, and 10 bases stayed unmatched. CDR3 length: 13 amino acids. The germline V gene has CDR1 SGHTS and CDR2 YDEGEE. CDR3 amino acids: CASSLLSGGIPFF. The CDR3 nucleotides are TGTGCCAGCAGCTTGCTTTCCGGGGGGATCCCGTTCTTC.

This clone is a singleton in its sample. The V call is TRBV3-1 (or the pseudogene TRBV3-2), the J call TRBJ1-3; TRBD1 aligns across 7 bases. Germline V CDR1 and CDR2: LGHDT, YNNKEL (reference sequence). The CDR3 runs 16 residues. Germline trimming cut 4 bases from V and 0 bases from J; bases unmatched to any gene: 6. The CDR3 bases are TGTGCCAGCAGCCGTTGGGACAGCCGCTCTGGAAACACCATATATTTT. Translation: CASSRWDSRSGNTIYF.

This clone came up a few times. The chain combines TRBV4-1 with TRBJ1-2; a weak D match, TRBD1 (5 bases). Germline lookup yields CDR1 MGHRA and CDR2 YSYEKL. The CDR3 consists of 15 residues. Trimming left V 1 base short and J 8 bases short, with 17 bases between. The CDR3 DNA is TGCGCCAGCAGCCAAGGGCTAAGGCGGCGGGGGGGCTACACCTTC. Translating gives CASSQGLRRRGGYTF.

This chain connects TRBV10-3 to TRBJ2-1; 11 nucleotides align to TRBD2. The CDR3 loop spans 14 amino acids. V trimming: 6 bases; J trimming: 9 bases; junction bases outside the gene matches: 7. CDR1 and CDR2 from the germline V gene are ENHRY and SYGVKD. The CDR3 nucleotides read TGTGCCATCAGGGGTACTAGCGGGGGCGGTGAGCAGTTCTTC. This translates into CAIRGTSGGGEQFF.

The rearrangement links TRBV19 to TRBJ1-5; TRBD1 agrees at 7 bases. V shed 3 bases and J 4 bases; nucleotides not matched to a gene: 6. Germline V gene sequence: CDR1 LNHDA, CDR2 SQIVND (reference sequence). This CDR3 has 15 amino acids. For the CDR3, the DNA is TGTGCCAGTAGTATGGAAGGGGGCTGGAATCAGCCCCAGCATTTT. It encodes CASSMEGGWNQPQHF.

CDR3 sequence reads: CASSQDLGTSGYEQYF. The CDR3 DNA sequence: TGCGCCAGCAGCCAAGATTTAGGGACTAGCGGCTACGAGCAGTACTTC. V gene TRBV4-1 combines with J gene TRBJ2-7; 11 bases agree with TRBD2. Looked up from germline, CDR1 is MGHRA and CDR2 is YSYEKL. The CDR3 runs 16 residues. The ends lost 0 bases at V and 3 bases at J; junction bases unmatched: 4.

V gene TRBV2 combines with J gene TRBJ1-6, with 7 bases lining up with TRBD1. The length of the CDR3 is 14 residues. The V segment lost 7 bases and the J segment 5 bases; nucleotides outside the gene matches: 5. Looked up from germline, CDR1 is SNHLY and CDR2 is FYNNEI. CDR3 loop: CASNGDRDNSPLHF. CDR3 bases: TGTGCCAGCAACGGAGACAGGGATAATTCACCCCTCCACTTT.

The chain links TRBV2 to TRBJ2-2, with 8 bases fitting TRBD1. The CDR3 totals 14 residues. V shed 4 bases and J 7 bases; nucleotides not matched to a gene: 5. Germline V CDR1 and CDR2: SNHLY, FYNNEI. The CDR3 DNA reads TGTGCCAGCAGTGGGGACAGGTCATACGGGGAGCTGTTTTTT. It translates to CASSGDRSYGELFF.

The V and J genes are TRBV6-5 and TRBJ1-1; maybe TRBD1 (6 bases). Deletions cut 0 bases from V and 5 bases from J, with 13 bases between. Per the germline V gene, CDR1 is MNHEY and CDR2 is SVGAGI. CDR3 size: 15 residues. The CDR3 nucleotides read TGTGCCAGCAGTTACTCGGACAGTCGGTTAACTGAAGCTTTCTTT. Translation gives CASSYSDSRLTEAFF.

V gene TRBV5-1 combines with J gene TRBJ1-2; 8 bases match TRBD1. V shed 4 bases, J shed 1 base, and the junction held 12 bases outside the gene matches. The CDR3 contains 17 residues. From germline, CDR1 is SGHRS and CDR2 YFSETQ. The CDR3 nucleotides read TGCGCCAGCAGCATCCGACGACAGGGGCGACTTAACTATGGCTACACCTTC. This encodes CASSIRRQGRLNYGYTF. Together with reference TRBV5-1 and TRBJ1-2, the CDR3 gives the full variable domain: KAGVTQTPRYLIKTRGQQVTLSCSPISGHRSVSWYQQTPGQGLQFLFEYFSETQRNKGNFPGRFSGRQFSNSRSEMNVSTLELGDSALYLCASSIRRQGRLNYGYTFGSGTRLTVV.

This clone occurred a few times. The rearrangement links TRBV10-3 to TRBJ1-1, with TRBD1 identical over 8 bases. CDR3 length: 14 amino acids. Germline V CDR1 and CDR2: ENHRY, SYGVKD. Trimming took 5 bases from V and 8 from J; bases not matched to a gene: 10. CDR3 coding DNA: TGTGCCATCAGTAGGTCTACAGGGGGGGAAGAAGCTTTCTTT. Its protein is CAISRSTGGEEAFF.

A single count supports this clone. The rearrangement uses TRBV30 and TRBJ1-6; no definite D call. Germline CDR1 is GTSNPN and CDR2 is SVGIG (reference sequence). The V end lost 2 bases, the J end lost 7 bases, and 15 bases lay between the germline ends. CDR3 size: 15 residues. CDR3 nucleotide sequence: TGTGCCTGGAGTCCGACCGGGAGTCTCAATTCACCCCTCCACTTT. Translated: CAWSPTGSLNSPLHF. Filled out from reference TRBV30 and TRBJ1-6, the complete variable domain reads SQTIHQWPATLVQPVGSPLSLECTVEGTSNPNLYWYRQAAGRGLQLLFYSVGIGQISSEVPQNLSASRPQDRQFILSSKKLLLSDSGFYLCAWSPTGSLNSPLHFGNGTRLTVT.

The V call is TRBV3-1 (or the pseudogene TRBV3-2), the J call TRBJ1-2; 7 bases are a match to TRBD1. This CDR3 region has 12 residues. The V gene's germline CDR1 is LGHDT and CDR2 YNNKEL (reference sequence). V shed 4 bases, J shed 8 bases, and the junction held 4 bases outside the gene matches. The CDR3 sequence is CASSPQGGGYTF. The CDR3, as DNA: TGTGCCAGCAGCCCTCAGGGGGGCGGCTACACCTTC.

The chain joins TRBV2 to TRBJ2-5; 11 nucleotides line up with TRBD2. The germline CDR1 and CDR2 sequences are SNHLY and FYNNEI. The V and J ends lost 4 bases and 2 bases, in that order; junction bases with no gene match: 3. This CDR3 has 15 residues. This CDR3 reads CASSGGLAVQETQYF. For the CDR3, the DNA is TGTGCCAGCAGTGGGGGACTAGCGGTTCAAGAGACCCAGTACTTC.